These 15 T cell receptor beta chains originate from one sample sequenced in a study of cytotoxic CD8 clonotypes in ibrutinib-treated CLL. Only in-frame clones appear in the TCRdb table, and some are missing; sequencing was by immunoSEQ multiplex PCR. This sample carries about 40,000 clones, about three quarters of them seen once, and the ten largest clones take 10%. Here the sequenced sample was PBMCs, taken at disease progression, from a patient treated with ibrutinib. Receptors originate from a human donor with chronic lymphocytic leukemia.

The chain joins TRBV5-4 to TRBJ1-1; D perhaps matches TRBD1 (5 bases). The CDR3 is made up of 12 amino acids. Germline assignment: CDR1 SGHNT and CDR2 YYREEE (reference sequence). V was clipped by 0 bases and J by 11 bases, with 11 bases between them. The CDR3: CASSLEIGDAFF. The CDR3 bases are TGTGCCAGCAGCTTGGAGATAGGGGACGCTTTCTTT.

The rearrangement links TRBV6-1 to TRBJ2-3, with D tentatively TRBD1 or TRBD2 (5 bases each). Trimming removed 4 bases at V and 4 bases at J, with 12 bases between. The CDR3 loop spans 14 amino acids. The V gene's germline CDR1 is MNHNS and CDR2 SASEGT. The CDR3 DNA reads TGTGCCAGCAGTGGGAGAGGGGTGGCAGATACGCAGTATTTT. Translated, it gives CASSGRGVADTQYF.

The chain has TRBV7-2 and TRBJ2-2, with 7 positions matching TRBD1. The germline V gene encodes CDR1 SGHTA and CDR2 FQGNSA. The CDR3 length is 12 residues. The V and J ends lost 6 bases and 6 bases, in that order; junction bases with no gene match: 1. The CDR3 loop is CASSQGAGELFF. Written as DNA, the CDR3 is TGTGCCAGCAGTCAGGGGGCCGGGGAGCTGTTTTTT.

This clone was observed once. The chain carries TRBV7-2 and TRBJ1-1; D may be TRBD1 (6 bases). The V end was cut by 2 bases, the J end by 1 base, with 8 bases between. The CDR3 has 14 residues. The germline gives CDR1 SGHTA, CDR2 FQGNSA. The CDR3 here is CASSLMGQNTEAFF. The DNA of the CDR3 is TGTGCCAGCAGCTTAATGGGACAGAACACTGAAGCTTTCTTT.

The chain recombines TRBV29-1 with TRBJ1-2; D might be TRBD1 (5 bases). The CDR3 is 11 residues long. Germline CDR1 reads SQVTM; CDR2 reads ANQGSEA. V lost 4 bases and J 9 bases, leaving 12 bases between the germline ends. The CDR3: CSVVVEGSYTF. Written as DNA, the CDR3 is TGCAGCGTTGTAGTTGAGGGGAGCTACACCTTC.

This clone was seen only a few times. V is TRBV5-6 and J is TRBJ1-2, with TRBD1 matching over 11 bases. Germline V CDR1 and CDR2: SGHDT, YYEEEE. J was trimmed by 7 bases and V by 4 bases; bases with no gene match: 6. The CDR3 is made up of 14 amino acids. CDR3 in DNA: TGTGCCAGCAGCCCTGGACAGGGGGCTGGTGGCTACACCTTC. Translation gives CASSPGQGAGGYTF.

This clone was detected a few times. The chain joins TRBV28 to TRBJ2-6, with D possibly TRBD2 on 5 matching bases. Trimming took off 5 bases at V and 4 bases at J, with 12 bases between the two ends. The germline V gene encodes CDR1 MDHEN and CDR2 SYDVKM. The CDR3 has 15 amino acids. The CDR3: CASSVRTSGANVLTF. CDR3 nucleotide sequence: TGTGCCAGCAGTGTAAGGACTTCGGGGGCCAACGTCCTGACTTTC. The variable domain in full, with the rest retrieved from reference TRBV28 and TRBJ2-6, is DVKVTQSSRYLVKRTGEKVFLECVQDMDHENMFWYRQDPGLGLRLIYFSYDVKMKEKGDIPEGYSVSREKKERFSLILESASTNQTSMYLCASSVRTSGANVLTFGAGSRLTVL.

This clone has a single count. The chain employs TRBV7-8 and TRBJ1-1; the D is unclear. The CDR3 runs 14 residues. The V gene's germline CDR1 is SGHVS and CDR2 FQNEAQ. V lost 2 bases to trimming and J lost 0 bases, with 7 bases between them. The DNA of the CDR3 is TGTGCCAGCAGCTTAAATCTGGTGAACACTGAAGCTTTCTTT. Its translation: CASSLNLVNTEAFF.

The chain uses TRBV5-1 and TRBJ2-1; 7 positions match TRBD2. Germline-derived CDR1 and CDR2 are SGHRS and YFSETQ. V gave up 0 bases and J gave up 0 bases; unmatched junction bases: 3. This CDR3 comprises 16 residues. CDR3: CASSLAPSGSYNEQFF. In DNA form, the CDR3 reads TGCGCCAGCAGCTTGGCTCCTAGCGGCTCCTACAATGAGCAGTTCTTC.

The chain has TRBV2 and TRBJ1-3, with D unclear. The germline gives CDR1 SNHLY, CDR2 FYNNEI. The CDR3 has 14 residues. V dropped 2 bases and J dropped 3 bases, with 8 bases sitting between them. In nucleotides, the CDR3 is TGTGCCAGCAGTGAAACCGGGGATGGAAACACCATATATTTT. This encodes CASSETGDGNTIYF.

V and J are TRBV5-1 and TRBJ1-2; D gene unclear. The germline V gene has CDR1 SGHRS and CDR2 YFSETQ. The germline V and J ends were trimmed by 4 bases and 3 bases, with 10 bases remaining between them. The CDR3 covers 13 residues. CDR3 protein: CASSPGPDYGYTF. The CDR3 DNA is TGCGCCAGCAGCCCTGGACCCGACTATGGCTACACCTTC. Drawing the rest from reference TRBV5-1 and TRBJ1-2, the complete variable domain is KAGVTQTPRYLIKTRGQQVTLSCSPISGHRSVSWYQQTPGQGLQFLFEYFSETQRNKGNFPGRFSGRQFSNSRSEMNVSTLELGDSALYLCASSPGPDYGYTFGSGTRLTVV.

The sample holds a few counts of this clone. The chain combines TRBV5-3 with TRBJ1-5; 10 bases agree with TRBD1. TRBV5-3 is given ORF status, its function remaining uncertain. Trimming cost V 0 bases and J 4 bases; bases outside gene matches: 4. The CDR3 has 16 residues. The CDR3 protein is CARSLGKGQGNQPQHF. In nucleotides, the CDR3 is TGTGCCAGAAGCTTGGGTAAGGGACAGGGGAATCAGCCCCAGCATTTT.

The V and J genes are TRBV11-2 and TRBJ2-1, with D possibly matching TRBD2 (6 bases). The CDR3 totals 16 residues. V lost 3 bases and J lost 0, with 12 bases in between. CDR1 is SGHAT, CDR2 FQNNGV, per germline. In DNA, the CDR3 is TGTGCCAGCAGCTTTCTGGCGGGGAGCTCCTACAATGAGCAGTTCTTC. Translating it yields CASSFLAGSSYNEQFF.

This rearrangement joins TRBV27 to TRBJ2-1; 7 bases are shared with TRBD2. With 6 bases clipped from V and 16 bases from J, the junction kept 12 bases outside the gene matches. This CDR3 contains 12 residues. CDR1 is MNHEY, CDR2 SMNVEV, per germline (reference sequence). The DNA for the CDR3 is TGTGCCAGCAGCTTCCTGGGGGGGGACTTATTCTTC. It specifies CASSFLGGDLFF.

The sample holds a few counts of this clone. CDR3 in amino acids: CSANRNEKLFF. Here the CDR3 DNA reads TGCAGTGCAAATCGCAATGAAAAACTGTTTTTT. The V call is TRBV20-1, the J call TRBJ1-4; D remains ambiguous. Germline V gives CDR1 DFQATT, CDR2 SNEGSKA (reference sequence). There are 11 residues in the CDR3. The V gene lost 6 bases and the J gene lost 5 bases, with 7 bases spanning the gap.